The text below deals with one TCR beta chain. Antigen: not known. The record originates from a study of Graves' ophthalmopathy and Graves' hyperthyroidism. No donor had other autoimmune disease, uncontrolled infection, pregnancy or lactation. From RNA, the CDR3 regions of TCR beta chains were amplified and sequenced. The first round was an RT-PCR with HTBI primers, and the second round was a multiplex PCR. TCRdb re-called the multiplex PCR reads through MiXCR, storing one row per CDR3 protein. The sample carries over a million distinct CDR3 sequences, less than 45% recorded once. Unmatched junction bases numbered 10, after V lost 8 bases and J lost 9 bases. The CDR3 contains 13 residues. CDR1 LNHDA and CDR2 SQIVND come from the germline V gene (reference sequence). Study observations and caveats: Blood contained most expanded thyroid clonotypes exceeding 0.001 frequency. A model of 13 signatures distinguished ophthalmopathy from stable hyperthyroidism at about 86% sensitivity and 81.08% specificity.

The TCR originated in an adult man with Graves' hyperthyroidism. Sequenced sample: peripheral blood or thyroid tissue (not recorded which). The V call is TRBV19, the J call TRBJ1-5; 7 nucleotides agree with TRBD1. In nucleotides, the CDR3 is TGTGCCAGTGGTCAGGGGGGAGGTTGGCCCCAGCATTTT. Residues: CASGQGGGWPQHF.